These 30 T cell receptor beta chains were all obtained from the same sample, sequenced in a study of T cell repertoires in cytomegalovirus infection (dated by TCRdb to between 2017 and 2020). For sequencing, an Illumina HiSeq 1500 was employed. TCRdb's own reprocessing of the public reads used fastp at Q25 and MiXCR and kept productive beta chains. Every entry covers one CDR3 protein and lists the most common genes and DNA from its rows. The sample yields some 800,000 distinct CDR3 sequences; almost 30% were counted once. Roughly 13% of the sample goes to the ten largest clones. These receptors' antigens are unknown. The label giving this sample's treatment or condition can be read as: in vitro stimulation with specific CMV peptide epitopes to enrich CMV-specific T cells. Sample: cultured CD8+ T cells from PBMCs, taken from culture after CMV antigen stimulation. The receptors shown here come from a human donor in good health (CMV status not recorded). Some clones in this sample may be carry-over from other donors' samples.

This clonotype was counted a few times. The CDR3 loop reads CASSRLRTSVYNEQFF. The CDR3 region has the DNA TGTGCCAGCAGTCGACTGCGGACTAGCGTTTACAATGAGCAGTTCTTC. The V gene is TRBV2, the J gene TRBJ2-1, with TRBD2 identical over 9 bases. The trim removed 5 bases at V and 4 bases at J, leaving 9 bases unmatched. Per the germline V gene, CDR1 is SNHLY and CDR2 is FYNNEI. The CDR3 has 16 residues.

The chain combines TRBV6-5 with TRBJ1-2; D is perhaps TRBD1 (6 bases). CDR1 and CDR2 from the germline V gene are MNHEY and SVGAGI. Trimming took off 5 bases at V and 4 bases at J, with 17 bases between the two ends. This CDR3 comprises 15 residues. CDR3 sequence: CASSTSRTDSYGYTF. CDR3 in DNA: TGTGCCAGCAGTACCTCACGGACGGACAGCTATGGCTACACCTTC.

The J gene is TRBJ2-5, the V gene TRBV9, with 11 positions matching TRBD2. CDR1 and CDR2 (germline): SGDLS, YYNGEE. The CDR3 covers 16 residues. The V gene end was trimmed by 3 bases and the J gene end by 1 base; junction bases not matched to a gene: 5. CDR3 residues: CASSDLAGGFQETQYF. The CDR3 coding sequence is TGTGCCAGCAGCGATCTAGCGGGGGGCTTCCAAGAGACCCAGTACTTC.

The chain joins TRBV7-9 to TRBJ2-5, with 8 bases aligning to TRBD2. V lost 2 bases and J lost 1; bases outside the gene matches: 6. The CDR3 is 16 residues long. The V gene's germline CDR1 is SEHNR and CDR2 FQNEAQ (reference sequence). The DNA for the CDR3 is TGTGCCAGCAGCTTAAGTGAGCGGGGGTTCCAAGAGACCCAGTACTTC. It specifies CASSLSERGFQETQYF.

The chain recombines TRBV28 with TRBJ2-5; D uncertain. This CDR3 has 13 residues. Germline loops: CDR1 MDHEN, CDR2 SYDVKM. Between the trimmed V and J ends, which lost 6 bases and 5 bases, there was a span of 13 bases. The CDR3 region has the DNA TGTGCCAGCAGCCTGATCGAAACGGAGACCCAGTACTTC. It specifies CASSLIETETQYF.

This clonotype showed up many times. This chain's CDR3 is CASSFPDSSSYNEQFF. The DNA for the CDR3 is TGTGCCAGCAGCTTTCCAGACTCCAGCTCCTACAATGAGCAGTTCTTC. The chain carries TRBV7-6 and TRBJ2-1; no clear D gene. The ends were cut back, 3 bases at V and 0 bases at J, with 12 bases in the middle. The CDR3 is 16 residues long. The germline gives CDR1 SGHVS, CDR2 FNYEAQ.

This chain uses TRBV6-1 with TRBJ2-1, with D uncertain. CDR1 and CDR2 (germline): MNHNS, SASEGT. Trimming shortened V by 1 base and J by 8 bases, and 12 bases separated the two germline ends. There are 14 residues in the CDR3. CDR3 coding DNA: TGTGCCAGCAGTGAAGGGATTGGGTTTGATGAGCAGTTCTTC. This codes for CASSEGIGFDEQFF.

This clonotype was picked up a small number of times. Germline and junction disagree at one end, which may indicate a read error. This sequence joins TRBV4-2 and TRBJ1-3, with no clear D. Germline CDR1 is LGHNA and CDR2 is YNFKEQ. CDR3 size: 13 residues. Here the CDR3 reads CASSQDLGNTIYF. The CDR3 DNA is TGCGCCAGCAGCCAAGATCTTGGAAACACCATATATTTT.

This clonotype was counted at least ten times. The chain joins TRBV7-9 to TRBJ1-6, with D possibly matching TRBD1 (6 bases). Trimming pared 2 bases from V and 9 bases from J, leaving 17 bases between. From germline, CDR1 is SEHNR and CDR2 FQNEAQ (reference sequence). The CDR3 has 16 residues. The DNA of the CDR3 is TGTGCCAGCAGCTTATCACCACAGGGACGAGGTTCACCCCTCCACTTT. Translated, it gives CASSLSPQGRGSPLHF.

This chain links TRBV6-2 or TRBV6-3 with TRBJ2-5; D gene ambiguous. The V end lost 8 bases, the J end lost 4 bases, and 11 bases lay between the germline ends. CDR1 and CDR2 from the germline V gene are MNHEY and SVGEGT. The CDR3 is 12 amino acids. The chain's CDR3 is CASDLGRETQYF. The CDR3 DNA sequence: TGTGCCAGCGATCTAGGGCGAGAGACCCAGTACTTC.

J is TRBJ2-7 and V is TRBV6-6, with TRBD2 matching over 10 bases. CDR3 length equals 18 residues. CDR1 MNHNY and CDR2 SVGAGI come from the germline V gene (reference sequence). Unmatched junction bases numbered 11, after V lost 0 bases and J lost 3 bases. CDR3 region: CASSYSPAHPSGGYEQYF. CDR3 DNA: TGTGCCAGCAGTTACTCACCGGCGCACCCTAGCGGGGGCTACGAGCAGTACTTC.

This clonotype has only a few counts. The chain is built from TRBV2 and TRBJ1-2; no reliable D call. CDR1 and CDR2 (germline): SNHLY, FYNNEI. Trimming stripped 10 bases from V and 4 bases from J, with 7 bases between. The CDR3 loop spans 10 amino acids. For the CDR3, the DNA is TGTGCCACCCGAGTCTATGGCTACACCTTC. It yields the protein CATRVYGYTF.

The V and J genes are TRBV9 and TRBJ2-1, with 8 bases fitting TRBD2. The CDR3 loop spans 16 amino acids. V shed 0 bases, J shed 3 bases, and the junction held 5 bases outside the gene matches. The germline gives CDR1 SGDLS, CDR2 YYNGEE. CDR3 nucleotide sequence: TGTGCCAGCAGCGTAGTAGTGCGGGGGGACTACAATGAGCAGTTCTTC. Residues: CASSVVVRGDYNEQFF.

The V call is TRBV10-3, the J call TRBJ2-7, with 10 bases that match TRBD1. There are 13 residues in the CDR3. Looked up from germline, CDR1 is ENHRY and CDR2 is SYGVKD. After removal of 5 bases from V and 5 bases from J, the junction contained 3 bases not matched to a gene. CDR3 loop: CAISLGTGDEQYV. Written as DNA, the CDR3 is TGTGCCATCAGTCTCGGGACAGGGGACGAGCAGTACGTC.

The chain carries TRBV5-6 and TRBJ1-5; perhaps TRBD1 as D (5 bases). The CDR3 runs to 14 residues. The germline gives CDR1 SGHDT, CDR2 YYEEEE. V gave up 2 bases and J gave up 3 bases, with 9 bases separating them. Here the CDR3 reads CASSFTGINQPQHF. The DNA for the CDR3 is TGTGCCAGCAGCTTCACAGGAATCAATCAGCCCCAGCATTTT.

This clonotype has a handful of counts. The gene calls are TRBV6-6 and TRBJ1-5, with D hard to call. V was pared by 2 bases and J by 3 bases, with 8 bases between. CDR1 and CDR2 (germline): MNHNY, SVGAGI (reference sequence). This CDR3 has 14 amino acids. CDR3 DNA: TGTGCCAGCAGTTACGGGCAAATCAATCAGCCCCAGCATTTT. This sequence encodes CASSYGQINQPQHF.

The rearrangement uses TRBV6-5 and TRBJ2-1; 9 bases fit TRBD1. From germline, CDR1 is MNHEY and CDR2 SVGAGI. This CDR3 contains 16 residues. The trim removed 2 bases at V and 0 bases at J, leaving 2 bases unmatched. In DNA form, the CDR3 reads TGTGCCAGCAGTTACACAGGGGGCCCCTCCTACAATGAGCAGTTCTTC. Its translation is CASSYTGGPSYNEQFF.

This clonotype was seen repeatedly, ten times or more. CDR3 DNA sequence: TGTGCCAGCAGGGCCGGGACAGGGGGCGCAGATACGCAGTATTTT. Its protein product is CASRAGTGGADTQYF. J is TRBJ2-3 and V is TRBV6-1, with TRBD1 matching 12 bases. The CDR3 loop spans 15 amino acids. Germline CDR1 and CDR2: MNHNS and SASEGT. Trimming took 6 bases from V and 4 from J; bases not matched to a gene: 5.

This clonotype is medium-sized by share. This sequence joins TRBV4-1 and TRBJ2-7, with D possibly matching TRBD2 (5 bases). Germline-derived CDR1 and CDR2 are MGHRA and YSYEKL. CDR3 length equals 14 residues. The germline V and J ends were trimmed by 1 base and 6 bases, with 13 bases remaining between them. In DNA form, the CDR3 reads TGCGCCAGCAGCCAAGTGAGAGGGAGCGGCGAGCAGTACTTC. Protein sequence: CASSQVRGSGEQYF.

The chain uses TRBV10-3 and TRBJ1-6; D remains ambiguous. The CDR3 sequence is 14 residues long. CDR1 and CDR2 (germline): ENHRY, SYGVKD. V was pared by 0 bases and J by 13 bases, with 13 bases between. CDR3 sequence: CAISESAGPAPLHF. DNA of the CDR3: TGTGCCATCAGTGAGTCGGCCGGCCCGGCGCCCCTCCACTTT.

This clonotype was counted between two and nine times. The chain links TRBV7-9 to TRBJ1-4; TRBD1 agrees at 10 bases. This CDR3 is built from 17 residues. Germline CDR1 is SEHNR and CDR2 is FQNEAQ (reference sequence). V shed 2 bases and J 6 bases; nucleotides not matched to a gene: 9. The CDR3 DNA reads as TGTGCCAGCAGCTTATTGGGACAGGGGCAAATTTATGAAAAACTGTTTTTT. Translation: CASSLLGQGQIYEKLFF.

The chain uses TRBV2 and TRBJ2-7; unclear D gene. V dropped 2 bases and J dropped 12 bases, with 8 bases sitting between them. This CDR3 contains 10 residues. Germline assignment: CDR1 SNHLY and CDR2 FYNNEI. The CDR3 DNA follows: TGTGCCAGCAGTGAAATCTCGGCGTACTTC. It specifies CASSEISAYF.

This clonotype was counted between two and nine times. This chain joins TRBV29-1 and TRBJ2-4; TRBD1 is a possible D gene (7 bases). This CDR3 has 13 residues. Germline CDR1 SQVTM, CDR2 ANQGSEA. Trimming shortened V by 4 bases and J by 9 bases, and 16 bases separated the two germline ends. The CDR3 reads CSVVQGGVGIQYF. The CDR3 DNA reads as TGCAGCGTTGTTCAGGGGGGAGTTGGCATTCAGTACTTC.

V and J are TRBV19 and TRBJ2-6; unclear D gene. V was trimmed by 4 bases and J by 0 bases, leaving 13 bases between them. In germline, CDR1 is LNHDA, CDR2 SQIVND (reference sequence). CDR3 size: 17 residues. CDR3 sequence reads: CASSKAVLDSGANVLTF. The CDR3 DNA is TGTGCCAGTAGTAAGGCAGTCCTTGACTCTGGGGCCAACGTCCTGACTTTC.

The chain couples TRBV19 to TRBJ2-1; D gene unclear. The CDR3 is made up of 13 amino acids. Germline CDR1 is LNHDA and CDR2 is SQIVND (reference sequence). Trimming left V 2 bases short and J 9 bases short, with 11 bases between. CDR3 in amino acids: CASSIKGPVEQFF. The DNA of the CDR3 is TGTGCCAGTAGTATAAAGGGTCCCGTTGAGCAGTTCTTC.

This chain joins TRBV10-3 and TRBJ2-7; 10 positions agree with TRBD1. CDR3 length equals 15 residues. Germline CDR1 and CDR2: ENHRY and SYGVKD. V shed 2 bases, J shed 2 bases, and the junction held 3 bases outside the gene matches. In DNA, the CDR3 is TGTGCCATCAGTGAGCCCGGGACAGGGGCCTACGAGCAGTACTTC. This translates into CAISEPGTGAYEQYF.

There are many counts of this clonotype. The chain couples TRBV7-2 to TRBJ2-7; TRBD1 is a possible D gene (5 bases). The germline V gene has CDR1 SGHTA and CDR2 FQGNSA. CDR3 length: 13 residues. With 2 bases removed from V and 4 bases from J, the gap between germline ends came to 9 bases. The CDR3 reads CASSLWQGYEQYV. The CDR3 nucleotides read TGTGCCAGCAGCTTATGGCAGGGATACGAGCAGTACGTC.

This clonotype has a handful of counts. The V and J genes are TRBV4-3 and TRBJ1-6; D unresolved. Trimming removed 0 bases at V and 0 bases at J, with 15 bases between. The CDR3 extends over 19 amino acids. Germline CDR1 LGHNA, CDR2 YSLEER. The CDR3, as DNA: TGCGCCAGCAGCCAAGAGGTAGGACTCAGGAGCTCCTATAATTCACCCCTCCACTTT. Encoded protein: CASSQEVGLRSSYNSPLHF.

The chain couples TRBV4-3 to TRBJ1-6; unclear D gene. Germline V CDR1 and CDR2: LGHNA, YSLEER. The V end was cut by 3 bases, the J end by 7 bases, with 10 bases between. The CDR3 length is 14 residues. CDR3 nucleotides: TGCGCCAGCAGCCACCGGGGTTTAAATTCACCCCTCCACTTT. As protein: CASSHRGLNSPLHF.

This clonotype was detected a few times. The CDR3 sequence is CASSEQGSPPYYGYTF. CDR3 sequence (DNA): TGTGCCAGCAGCGAACAGGGATCCCCACCCTACTATGGCTACACCTTC. The V call is TRBV7-8, the J call TRBJ1-2, with a possible D match to TRBD1 (6 bases). The CDR3 is 16 amino acids. The V end lost 5 bases, the J end lost 3 bases, and 19 bases lay between the germline ends. The germline V gene has CDR1 SGHVS and CDR2 FQNEAQ.